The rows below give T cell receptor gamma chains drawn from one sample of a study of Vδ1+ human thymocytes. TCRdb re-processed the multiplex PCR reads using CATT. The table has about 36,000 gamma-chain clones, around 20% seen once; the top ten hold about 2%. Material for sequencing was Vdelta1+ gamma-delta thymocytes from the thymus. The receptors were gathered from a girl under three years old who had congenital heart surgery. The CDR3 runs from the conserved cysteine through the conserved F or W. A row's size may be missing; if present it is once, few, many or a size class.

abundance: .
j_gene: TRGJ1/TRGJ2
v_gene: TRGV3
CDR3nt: TGTGCCACCTGGGACCCCCGGAAGAATTATTATAAGAAACTCTTT
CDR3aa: CATWDPRKNYYKKLF

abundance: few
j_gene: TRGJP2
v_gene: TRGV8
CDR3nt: TGTGCCACCTGGGATAAGGAGAGTAGTGATTGGATCAAGACGTTT
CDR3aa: CATWDKESSDWIKTF

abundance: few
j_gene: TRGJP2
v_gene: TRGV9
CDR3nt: TGTGCCTTGTGGGAGGTGAAGGGTGATTGGATCAAGACGTTT
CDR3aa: CALWEVKGDWIKTF

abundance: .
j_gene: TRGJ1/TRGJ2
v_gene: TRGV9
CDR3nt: TGTGCCTTGTGGGAGACCAATTATTATAAGAAACTCTTT
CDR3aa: CALWETNYYKKLF

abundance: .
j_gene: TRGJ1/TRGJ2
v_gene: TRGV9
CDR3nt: TGTGCCTTGTGGGAGAGAATTTTCGATTATAAGAAACTCTTT
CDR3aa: CALWERIFDYKKLF

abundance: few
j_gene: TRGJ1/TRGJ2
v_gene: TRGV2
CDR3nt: TGTGCCACCTGGGACGGGCTAAATTATTATAAGAAACTCTTT
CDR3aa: CATWDGLNYYKKLF

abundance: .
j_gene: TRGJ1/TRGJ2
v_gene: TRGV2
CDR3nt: TGTGCCACCCCATCTGTAAACAAGAAACTCTTT
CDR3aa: CATPSVNKKLF

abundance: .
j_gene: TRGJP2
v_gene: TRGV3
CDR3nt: TGTGCCACCTGGGACAGGACCCAATATAGTAGTGATTGGATCAAGACGTTT
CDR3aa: CATWDRTQYSSDWIKTF

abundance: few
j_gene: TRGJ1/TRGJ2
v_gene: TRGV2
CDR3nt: TGTGCCACCTGGGATGGACCCGGATATTATAAGAAACTCTTT
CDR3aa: CATWDGPGYYKKLF

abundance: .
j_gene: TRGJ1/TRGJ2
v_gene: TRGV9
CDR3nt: TGTGCCTTGTGGGAGGTGCGCCGGGATAGGTATAAGAAACTCTTT
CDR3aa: CALWEVRRDRYKKLF

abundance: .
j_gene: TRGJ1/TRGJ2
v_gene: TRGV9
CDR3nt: TGTGCCTTGTGGGAGGTGCGTTATGATTATAAGAAACTCTTT
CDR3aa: CALWEVRYDYKKLF

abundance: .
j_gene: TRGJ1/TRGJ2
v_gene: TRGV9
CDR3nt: TGTGCCTTGCGGGAGGTGCAGATTCGAAAGAAACTCTTT
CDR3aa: CALREVQIRKKLF

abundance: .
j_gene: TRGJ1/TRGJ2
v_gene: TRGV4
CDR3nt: TGTGCCACCTGGGATGGGCGGAAGCCCCGGCCCGATAAGAAACTCTTT
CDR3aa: CATWDGRKPRPDKKLF

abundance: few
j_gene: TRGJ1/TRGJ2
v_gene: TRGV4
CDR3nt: TGTGCCACCTGGGAAGGGAAGAAACTCTTT
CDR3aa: CATWEGKKLF

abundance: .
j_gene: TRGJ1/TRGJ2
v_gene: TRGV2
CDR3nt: TGTGCCACCTGGGACTGCGATAAGAAACTCTTT
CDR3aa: CATWDCDKKLF

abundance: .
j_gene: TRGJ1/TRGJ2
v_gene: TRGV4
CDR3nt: TGTGCCACCTGGGATGGATCTCCTTATTATAAGAAACTCTTT
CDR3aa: CATWDGSPYYKKLF

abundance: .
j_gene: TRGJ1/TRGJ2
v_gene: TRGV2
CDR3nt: TGTGCCACCTGGGATAGGGAGAATTATTATAAGAAACTCTTT
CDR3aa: CATWDRENYYKKLF

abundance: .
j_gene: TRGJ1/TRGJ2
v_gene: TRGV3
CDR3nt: TGTGCCACCTGGGACAGGCCAGTTTTCGGGAAGAAACTCTTT
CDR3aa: CATWDRPVFGKKLF

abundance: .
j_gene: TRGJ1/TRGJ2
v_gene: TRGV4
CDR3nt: TGTGCCACCTGGGATGGGCTCAGGGGTTATAAGAAACTCTTT
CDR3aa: CATWDGLRGYKKLF

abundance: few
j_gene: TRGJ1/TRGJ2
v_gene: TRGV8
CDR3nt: TGTGCCACCTGGGATAGGTTATATTATAAGAAACTCTTT
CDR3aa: CATWDRLYYKKLF

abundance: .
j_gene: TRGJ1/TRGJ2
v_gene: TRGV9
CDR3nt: TGTGCCTTGTGGGAGGTGGAGATGAATTATTATAAGAAACTCTTT
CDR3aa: CALWEVEMNYYKKLF

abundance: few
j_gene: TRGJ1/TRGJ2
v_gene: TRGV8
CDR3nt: TGTGCCACCTGGGATAGGAGGTATTATTATAAGAAACTCTTT
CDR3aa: CATWDRRYYYKKLF

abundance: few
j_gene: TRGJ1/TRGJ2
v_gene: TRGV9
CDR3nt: TGTGCCTTGTGGGAGCCGGGAAAGGGGAAACTCTTT
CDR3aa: CALWEPGKGKLF

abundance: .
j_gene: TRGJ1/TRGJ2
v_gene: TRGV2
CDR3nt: TGTGCCACCTGGGACGGGCCAAAAAGTTATAAGAAACTCTTT
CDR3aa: CATWDGPKSYKKLF

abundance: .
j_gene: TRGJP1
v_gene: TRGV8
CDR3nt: TGTGCCACCTGGGATATGGACACTGGTTGGTTCAAGATATTT
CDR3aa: CATWDMDTGWFKIF

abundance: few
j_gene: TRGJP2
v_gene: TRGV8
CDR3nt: TGTGCCACCTGGGTCCGGAGTAGTGATTGGATCAAGACGTTT
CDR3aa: CATWVRSSDWIKTF

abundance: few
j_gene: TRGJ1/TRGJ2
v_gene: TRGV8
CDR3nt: TGTGCCACCTGGGGAGTTTATAAGAAACTCTTT
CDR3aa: CATWGVYKKLF

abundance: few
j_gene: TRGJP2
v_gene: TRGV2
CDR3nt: TGTGCCACCTGGGTTAGATATAGTAGTGGTTGGATCAAGACGTTT
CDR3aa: CATWVRYSSGWIKTF

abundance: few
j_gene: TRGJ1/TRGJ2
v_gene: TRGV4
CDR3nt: TGTGCCACCTGGGCCCCGGGGGATTATAAGAAACTCTTT
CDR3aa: CATWAPGDYKKLF

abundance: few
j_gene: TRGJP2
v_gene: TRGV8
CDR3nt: TGTGCCACCTGGGATCTATATAGTAGTGATTGGATCAAGACGTTT
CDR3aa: CATWDLYSSDWIKTF

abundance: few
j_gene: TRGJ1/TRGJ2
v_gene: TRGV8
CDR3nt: TGTGCCACCTGGGATAGTAAAGGGTCGAATTATTATAAGAAACTCTTT
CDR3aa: CATWDSKGSNYYKKLF

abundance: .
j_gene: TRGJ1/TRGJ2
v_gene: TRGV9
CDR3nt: TGTGCCTTGTGGCATTTTTATAAGAAACTCTTT
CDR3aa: CALWHFYKKLF

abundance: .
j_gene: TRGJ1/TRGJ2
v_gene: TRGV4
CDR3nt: TGTGCCACCTGGGATCCGCTATACTATTATTATAAGAAACTCTTT
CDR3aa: CATWDPLYYYYKKLF

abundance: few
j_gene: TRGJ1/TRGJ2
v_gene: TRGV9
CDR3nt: TGTGCCTTGTGGGACCGGAATTATTATAAGAAACTCTTC
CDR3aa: CALWDRNYYKKLF

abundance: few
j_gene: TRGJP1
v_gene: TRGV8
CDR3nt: TGTGCCACCTGGGTCCACTTCGCCTTCAAGATATTT
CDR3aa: CATWVHFAFKIF

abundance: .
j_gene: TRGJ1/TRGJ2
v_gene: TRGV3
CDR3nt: TGTGCCACCTGGGACAATCACTATTATAAGAAACTCTTT
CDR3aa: CATWDNHYYKKLF

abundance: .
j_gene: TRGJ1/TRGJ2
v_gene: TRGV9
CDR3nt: TGTGCCTTGTGGGAGGGCCTCGACCCCTTTGACAACGAGAAACTCTTT
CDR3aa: CALWEGLDPFDNEKLF

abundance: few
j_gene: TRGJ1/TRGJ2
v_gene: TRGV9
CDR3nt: TGTGCCTTGTGGGAGGTGCAGGTTCAGTATAAGAAACTCTTT
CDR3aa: CALWEVQVQYKKLF

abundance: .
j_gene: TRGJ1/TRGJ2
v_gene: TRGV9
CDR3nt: TGTGCCTTGTGGGAGGTGGATGGGAAACTCTTT
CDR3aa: CALWEVDGKLF

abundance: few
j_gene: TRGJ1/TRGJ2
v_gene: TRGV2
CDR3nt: TGTGCCACCTGGGATGGACTTCCTTATTATAAGAAACTCTTT
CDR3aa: CATWDGLPYYKKLF

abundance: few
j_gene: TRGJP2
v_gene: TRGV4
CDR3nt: TGTGCCACCTGGGAAGGTAATAGTAGTGATTGGATCAAGACGTTT
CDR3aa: CATWEGNSSDWIKTF

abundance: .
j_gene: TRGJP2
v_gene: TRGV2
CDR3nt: TGTGCCACCTGGGACGGGTTAGGAGATTGGATCAAGACGTTT
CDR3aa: CATWDGLGDWIKTF

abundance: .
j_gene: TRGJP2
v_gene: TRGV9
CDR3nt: TGTGCCTTGTGGGAGGCGGACAGTGATTGGATCAAGACGTTT
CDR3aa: CALWEADSDWIKTF

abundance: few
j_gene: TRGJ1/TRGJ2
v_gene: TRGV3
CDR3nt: TGTGCCACCTGGGACAGGCCGGAAGTATATTATAAGAAACTCTTT
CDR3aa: CATWDRPEVYYKKLF

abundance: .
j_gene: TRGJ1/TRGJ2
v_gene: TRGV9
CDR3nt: TGTGCCTCGCTGGGGTATAAGATACTCTTT
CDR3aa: CASLGYKILF

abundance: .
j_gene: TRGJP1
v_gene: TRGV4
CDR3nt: TGTGCCACCTGGGATGGGCCAAGTAGAATCACTGGTTGGTTCAAGATATTT
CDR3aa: CATWDGPSRITGWFKIF

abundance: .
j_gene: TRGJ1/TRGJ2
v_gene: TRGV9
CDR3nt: TGTGCCTTGTGGGGAGGAGTTAAGAAACTCTTT
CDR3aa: CALWGGVKKLF

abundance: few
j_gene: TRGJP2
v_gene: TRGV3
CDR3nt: TGTGCCACCTGGTCCCCGGTCCTCAAGACGTTT
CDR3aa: CATWSPVLKTF

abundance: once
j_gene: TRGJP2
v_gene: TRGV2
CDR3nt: TGTGCCACCTGGGACGGGGCAAGTGATTGGATCAAGACGTTT
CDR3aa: CATWDGASDWIKTF

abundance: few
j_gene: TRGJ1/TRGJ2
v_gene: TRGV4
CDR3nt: TGTGCCACCTGGGTGAATATTTATAAGAAACTCTTT
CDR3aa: CATWVNIYKKLF

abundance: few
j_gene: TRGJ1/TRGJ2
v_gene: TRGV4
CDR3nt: TGTGCCACCTGGGATGCGACCTATTATAAGAAACTCTTT
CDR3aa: CATWDATYYKKLF

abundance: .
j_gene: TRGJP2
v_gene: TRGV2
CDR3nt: TGTGCCACCTGGGACGGGCGTGAGGTTAGTGATTGGATCAAGACGTTT
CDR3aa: CATWDGREVSDWIKTF

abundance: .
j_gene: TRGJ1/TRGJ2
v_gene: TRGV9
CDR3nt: TGTGCCTTGTGGGTCGTTTCGCCTTATTATAAGAAACTCTTT
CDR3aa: CALWVVSPYYKKLF

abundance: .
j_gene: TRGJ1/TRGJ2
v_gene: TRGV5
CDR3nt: TGTGCCACCTGGGACAGGCTCATGTACGGGAGGAAACTCTTT
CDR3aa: CATWDRLMYGRKLF

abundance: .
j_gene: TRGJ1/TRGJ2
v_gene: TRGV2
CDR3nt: TGTGCCACCTGGGACGGTCTTAATAAGAAACTCTTT
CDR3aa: CATWDGLNKKLF